This T cell receptor (beta chain) was documented in a study of blood T cell repertoires in COVID-19. The wider study: Collection of acute and convalescent COVID-19 samples took place in the United States, Italy and Spain. The cDNA or gDNA used as material had been derived from T cells, B-cell-depleted T cells, or PBMCs.

In the study's own analysis: For nucleated cells, counts were estimated from reference gene primer amplification. Measured with immunoSEQ multiplex PCR; TCRdb has only the in-frame clones, and not every one. D and trimming come from the DNA, and the V and J calls and clone size come from that table. The sample holds over 150,000 clones, approximately 83% seen once. The CDR3 extends over 11 amino acids. From germline, CDR1 is DFQATT and CDR2 SNEGSKA (reference sequence). The chain joins TRBV20-1 to TRBJ2-7; a possible D gene is TRBD2 (5 bases). The receptor comes from a woman aged 60 to 75 with acute or convalescent COVID-19. The sequenced material came from peripheral blood. The CDR3 nucleotides are TGCAGTGCTGTAGGTCAAGGACTTCCCTTGGTC. It codes for CSAVGQGLPLV.